This record concerns one TCR beta chain sequence. The CDR3 covers 16 residues. CDR1 and CDR2 from the germline V gene are SGHNT and YENEEA. The ends were cut back, 10 bases at V and 1 base at J, with 20 bases in the middle. Produced via immunoSEQ multiplex PCR; TCRdb's table is partial and in-frame only. The table shows some 18,000 clones, with roughly 87% occurring only once. This entry comes from a study of T cells after posttransplantation cyclophosphamide. Cyclophosphamide on days +3 and +4 followed busulfan-fludarabine conditioning and a marrow graft. The material was PBMCs, obtained after allogeneic stem cell transplant with posttransplant cyclophosphamide. The sequence derives from a female patient in her 40s who received an allogeneic stem cell transplant from a related donor, was CMV-positive, and had no GVHD. Some T cells may have originated in the graft donor. The chain has TRBV11-3 and TRBJ2-4; a weak D match, TRBD2 (7 bases). CDR3 sequence (DNA): TGTGCCACTTTGGGGGGGGGCCCCTCGGCCAAAAACATTCAGTACTTC. Translation: CATLGGGPSAKNIQYF.